These T cell receptor beta chains were read from a single sample in a study of cytomegalovirus exposure and HLA in healthy donors. Here immunoSEQ multiplex PCR was the method, and the copy in TCRdb shows in-frame clones only, minus some. The table has 150,000 to 200,000 clones, about 72% seen once. Specimen: PBMCs. Receptors originate from a girl aged 10 to 17 in good health and CMV-seronegative. The CDR3 runs from the conserved cysteine through the conserved F or W. The D gene is left open where the match is weak.

TRBD1,TRBV6-5,CASSPRQGENEKLFF
TRBD1,TRBV15,CATSSPRQGRLEQYF
TRBD2,TRBV29-1,CSGLTSGGFGSYEQYF
NA,TRBV28,CASSTPVLNEKLFF
NA,TRBV9,CASSVGEGDEQFF
NA,TRBV27,CASSLFGQLIGGNTEAFF
TRBD1,TRBV5-1,CASSFQGQGDSPLHF
TRBD2,TRBV2,CASSEGLAGPTQYF
TRBD2,TRBV9,CASSIRGGQGETQYF
TRBD1,TRBV5-6,CASSLEGDRVNQPQHF
NA,TRBV6-1,CASSDGYGGTEAFF
NA,TRBV4-1,CASSQDLATGYGYTF
NA,TRBV11-2,CASSLPIIRENEQFF
NA,TRBV6-6,CASISLDQNYGYTF
TRBD2,TRBV5-1,CASSLLAGVHNEQFF
NA,TRBV2,CASSWQGGQPQHF
TRBD2,TRBV6-4,CASSEGLAGGQRDEQFF
TRBD2,TRBV6-5,CASRSGGGALEEQFF
TRBD1,TRBV19,CASHKDRDYQPQHF
TRBD1,TRBV11-2,CASSSGTVNTGELFF
NA,TRBV2,CASSADREAFF
NA,TRBV5-1,CASSLVPIGGDSPLHF
NA,TRBV6-5,CASSYEGGKVEAFF
TRBD1,TRBV4-1,CATESGQSNSPLHF
NA,TRBV19,CASRISADTEAFF
TRBD1,TRBV2,CAMTGAKTF
TRBD1,TRBV2,CASSDPRRDRGHGYTF
NA,TRBV4-1,CASSQEWGVQFF
NA,TRBV18,CASSPPGQTISGNTIYF
TRBD1,TRBV6-1,CASSDGTVLEQYF
NA,TRBV6-5,CASRLTGHGANVLTF
NA,TRBV10-3,CASSRHGFAENTEAFF
NA,TRBV28,CASRPLMERPTF
TRBD2,TRBV10-1,CASSEVVRGGEQFF
TRBD1,TRBV19,CASSMDRGEKLFF
TRBD1,TRBV10-3,CAISERQGAKGNTIYF
TRBD2,TRBV5-8,CASSLGLAGSTDTQYF
NA,TRBV27,CASSLSGGIRNTIYF
TRBD1,TRBV28,CASSLDRADGYTF
NA,TRBV7-9,CASSFKTEAFF
TRBD1,TRBV4-1,CASSQGDRNTGELFF
NA,TRBV9,CASSVDNNSPLHF
NA,TRBV19,CASSPRTEPYEQYF
NA,TRBV7-9,CASSSVLQGGTRSTQYF
NA,TRBV6-1,CASSDSRSTDTQYF
TRBD2,TRBV9,CASSVVGGGGIDTQYF
NA,TRBV19,CASSIPEAEAFF